This passage covers 12 T cell receptor beta chains from one sample sequenced in a study of blood T cell repertoires in COVID-19. TCRdb's table, derived via immunoSEQ multiplex PCR, lists solely in-frame clones and lacks some. The data contain fewer than 120,000 clones, 70% to 80% of them seen just once; the ten biggest clones take up 6.5% to 8.5%. Sequenced: peripheral blood. These receptors came from a woman between 55 and 75 years old with acute or convalescent COVID-19.

The V gene is TRBV5-1, the J gene TRBJ2-5; 7 nucleotides match TRBD2. Trimming cost V 5 bases and J 5 bases; bases outside gene matches: 9. The CDR3 sequence is 14 residues long. Germline CDR1 and CDR2: SGHRS and YFSETQ. In nucleotides, the CDR3 is TGCGCCAGCAGTTGGGGACTACCTCCGGAGACCCAGTACTTC. Protein: CASSWGLPPETQYF.

The chain links TRBV2 to TRBJ2-3; TRBD1 might be the D (8 bases). V was pared by 5 bases and J by 3 bases, with 15 bases between. The V gene's germline CDR1 is SNHLY and CDR2 FYNNEI. This CDR3 region has 15 residues. CDR3 protein: CASSFGQGGTDTQYF. In nucleotides, the CDR3 is TGTGCCAGCAGTTTTGGACAGGGAGGGACAGATACGCAGTATTTT.

The chain has TRBV2 and TRBJ2-2; 8 nucleotides match TRBD1. The CDR3 length is 14 residues. CDR1 is SNHLY and CDR2 is FYNNEI in the germline V gene. V trimming: 4 bases; J trimming: 4 bases; junction bases outside the gene matches: 2. The CDR3 region is CASSVDRGTGELFF. CDR3 nucleotide sequence: TGTGCCAGCAGTGTCGACAGGGGCACCGGGGAGCTGTTTTTT.

The V and J genes are TRBV25-1 and TRBJ1-4, with TRBD1 matching 7 bases. Germline CDR1 MGHDK, CDR2 SYGVNS. With 0 bases clipped from V and 3 bases from J, the junction kept 4 bases outside the gene matches. This CDR3 has 16 residues. The CDR3 here is CASSEYVGQPNEKLFF. CDR3 nucleotide sequence: TGTGCCAGCAGTGAATATGTGGGACAGCCTAATGAAAAACTGTTTTTT.

The chain has TRBV5-4 and TRBJ2-2; D is ambiguous. The CDR3 totals 15 residues. Trimming stripped 0 bases from V and 3 bases from J, with 9 bases between. Germline V lookup: CDR1 SGHNT, CDR2 YYREEE (reference sequence). This CDR3 reads CASSLALADTGELFF. CDR3 in DNA: TGTGCCAGCAGCTTGGCACTGGCGGACACCGGGGAGCTGTTTTTT.

The rearrangement links TRBV5-1 to TRBJ2-2; TRBD1 agrees at 8 bases. The trim removed 2 bases at V and 6 bases at J, leaving 6 bases unmatched. The CDR3 runs 15 residues. CDR1 and CDR2 (germline): SGHRS, YFSETQ. The CDR3 DNA is TGCGCCAGCAGCTTAAGTCAGGGGGCGTCCGGGGAGCTGTTTTTT. This sequence encodes CASSLSQGASGELFF.

This rearrangement joins TRBV5-1 to TRBJ1-4, with D perhaps matching TRBD1 (5 bases). There are 14 residues in the CDR3. Germline V gives CDR1 SGHRS, CDR2 YFSETQ. Trimming removed 0 bases at V and 10 bases at J, with 13 bases between. The CDR3 DNA reads as TGCGCCAGCAGCTTGGGGCAGGGTAAAGGAAAACTGTTTTTT. As protein: CASSLGQGKGKLFF.

V and J are TRBV5-1 and TRBJ1-2; D may be TRBD1 (6 bases). V lost 0 bases and J lost 7, with 13 bases in between. This CDR3 comprises 14 residues. Germline CDR1 SGHRS, CDR2 YFSETQ. The CDR3 nucleotides are TGCGCCAGCAGCTTGGATACAGGGTCGGGTGGCTACACCTTC. It encodes CASSLDTGSGGYTF.

This clone was observed a few times. This chain joins TRBV3-1 (or the pseudogene TRBV3-2) and TRBJ1-2; 7 nucleotides match TRBD1. The ends lost 2 bases at V and 4 bases at J; junction bases unmatched: 10. Germline values: CDR1 LGHDT, CDR2 YNNKEL (reference sequence). The CDR3 runs 16 residues. This chain's CDR3 is CASSQKGAPGGYGYTF. The CDR3 DNA reads as TGTGCCAGCAGCCAAAAGGGGGCCCCCGGCGGCTATGGCTACACCTTC.

The V gene is TRBV3-1 (or the pseudogene TRBV3-2), the J gene TRBJ2-7; 7 positions agree with TRBD1. Germline CDR1 and CDR2: LGHDT and YNNKEL (reference sequence). The CDR3 is 14 amino acids. Losses at the gene ends were 2 bases for V and 3 bases for J; bases not matched to a gene: 4. In DNA, the CDR3 is TGTGCCAGCAGCCAACTTAGGGACAGCTACGAGCAGTACTTC. Amino acid sequence: CASSQLRDSYEQYF.

In this sample, this clone turned up a few times. The chain uses TRBV7-2 and TRBJ1-5, with no clear D. This CDR3 has 15 residues. The V gene's germline CDR1 is SGHTA and CDR2 FQGNSA. Trimming removed 5 bases at V and 3 bases at J, with 14 bases between. The CDR3 DNA reads TGTGCCAGCAGCCCCGAGGGCAGTAACAATCAGCCCCAGCATTTT. Translating it yields CASSPEGSNNQPQHF.

The V call is TRBV2, the J call TRBJ2-2; 7 positions agree with TRBD1. Germline assignment: CDR1 SNHLY and CDR2 FYNNEI. The CDR3 is 15 residues long. The junction had 7 bases not matched to a gene; V was cut back by 5 bases and J by 4 bases. The CDR3 coding sequence is TGTGCCAGCAGTCCCCCTGGACAGGCCACCGGGGAGCTGTTTTTT. This encodes CASSPPGQATGELFF.